This T cell receptor beta chain was observed in a study of cytomegalovirus exposure and HLA in healthy donors (TCRdb year 2017). Looking at the study overall: According to an earlier analysis of 550 to 700 of the donors, about 180 million T cells yielded approximately 120 million unique TCR beta sequences and about 300 Gb of sequence data. The study combined high-throughput TCR immunosequencing, statistical association of individual TCRs with disease status, and machine learning to predict cytomegalovirus infection status. All discovery cohort repertoires had been generated using a single sequencing platform. Among the roughly 400 genotyped donors, approximately 77% belonged to the genetic ancestry cluster associated with self-reported Caucasian donors. Roughly 320 gigabases of sequencing data and around 90 million unique TCR sequences made up an early release that covered 640 HLA-typed donors. A later analysis re-analyzed previously published TCR beta repertoires from hundreds of donors and added high-resolution HLA genotyping to study TCR occurrence patterns. Donor age, sex, ethnicity and CMV serostatus were compiled together with the repertoire data. Class I and class II HLA loci were covered by the typing at four-digit resolution. An earlier analysis of some 500 of the donors used high-throughput TCR beta sequencing to judge whether each TCR beta V gene segment behaved as functional or pseudogenic. Rather than using new phenotypic data, the later analysis identified candidate immune exposures from TCR beta sequences and from how often those sequences occurred across donors. The study aimed to test whether signatures of past pathogen exposure could be identified by cataloging public T cell receptors. Besides the first cohort of some 670 subjects, a separate validation cohort made up of 95 to 150 different subjects was used. Genome-wide SNP genotypes for about 65% of the 666 donors were used in a later genetic analysis, which treated that subset as a discovery cohort. Across some 400 genotyped donors of the cohort, an average of about 220,000 unique TCR beta nucleotide sequences per donor were sequenced, and roughly 17% of those sequences were non-productive. The number of donors typed differed by locus, with roughly 620-630 for A, B, C, DRB1 and DQB1, around 500 for DQA1, approximately 570 for DPA1, and 450 to 480 for DPB1. Four to six DR-DQ haplotypes were handled as single units for association and clustering, since linkage in the cohort was strong. The T cell repertoires of under 750 subjects were profiled by immunosequencing and related to cytomegalovirus serostatus. What the work shows at the level of the full study, not this receptor alone: An association between a missense DCLRE1C variant and V-gene and J-gene trimming of TCR beta chains was found in a later genetic analysis and replicated in an independent cohort. In a later analysis, HLA-associated TCR beta chains were found to be more clonally expanded and to have lower generation probabilities than equally common non-associated chains. An earlier analysis of some 590 of the donors showed that most TCR beta V segments appeared in productive rearrangements either about 87% or about 30% of the time, which broadly matched IMGT annotations. According to a later analysis, TCR association rates differed among HLA loci, with DRB1 alleles showing the most associated TCRs and HLA-C alleles showing the fewest. A later analysis found that most CMV-associated TCR beta chains appeared HLA-restricted, with HLA associations seemingly driven largely by CMV exposure. Linkage disequilibrium might explain the correlated functional status among segregating V segments, but an unknown experimental factor could not be excluded. Most TCR sequences were observed very rarely across donors, whereas some public TCRs were present in many individuals. Cytomegalovirus status was reported to be diagnosed by the classifier with high specificity and sensitivity in both the original and validation cohorts. Because HLA typing was missing for some donors at each locus, association tests included only the typed subset. Only TCR beta chains were sequenced in this cohort, and the absence of alpha or paired-chain data limited detectable features. A later analysis associated approximately 17,000 TCR beta sequences with specific HLA alleles at a false discovery rate of 0.05. The study gave a list of some 150 TCR beta chains associated with cytomegalovirus. CMV serostatus was the only immune exposure information available for the cohort. Assigning TCR associations to individual alleles was difficult when HLA alleles, especially DR and DQ, strongly co-occurred. Because counts were too low, about 18 rarely observed V segments, including chromosome 9 orphons, were left out of the earlier analysis of a few hundred of the donors. Compared with the roughly 720-donor mean, donors in an Asian-associated ancestry cluster had fewer N-insertions in productive TCRs, according to a later genetic analysis. Roughly uniform sequencing depth across donors was assumed in presence/absence analyses, although this assumption may not hold. Three of the identified cytomegalovirus-associated TCR beta chains were confirmed in vitro to be specific for cytomegalovirus antigens. The sequencing pipeline was judged likely to have produced a cluster of highly shared sequence variants as a technical artifact. The authors suggested that the approach could potentially be extended to other disease states and immunological phenotypes. A further reported finding was that TCR beta sequences accurately predicted the HLA-A and HLA-B alleles for most subjects in the first cohort. Several of the top co-occurrence clusters appeared to be linked to parvovirus B19, influenza, CMV and Epstein-Barr virus, according to a later analysis. Some IMGT-functional V segments, including TRBV6-2 and TRBV6-3, could not be distinguished by the 87-base-pair reads and were therefore excluded.

Preparation of the library involved the immunoSEQ multiplex PCR assay. The multiplex PCR relied on a mix of 60 forward primers for TCR Vbeta segments and 13 reverse primers for TCR Jbeta segments. The CDR3 region of rearranged TCR beta genes was amplified from genomic DNA by a multiplex PCR assay. On the Illumina HiSeq System, the amplified TCR beta libraries were sequenced as 87-base-pair reads. The source study handled its data this way. Across the roughly 670 repertoires, a later analysis counted 80 million or so unique TCR beta chains, 8.5 million to 12 million of which were shared by at least two donors. To remove PCR and sequencing errors, raw reads were error-corrected and collapsed into unique sequences using a nearest-neighbor algorithm that merged closely related sequences. CDR3 sequences were aligned to IMGT reference sequences to assign V, D and J gene segments. Each retained sequence needed at least a six-nucleotide match to both a V gene segment and a J gene segment. A rearrangement counted as productive if the CDR3 had no stop codons and remained in frame with V and J, and every other rearrangement counted as non-productive. CDR3 was defined according to IMGT convention as the region running from the second conserved V-encoded cysteine to the conserved J-encoded phenylalanine. The earlier analysis of 587 of the donors excluded any sequence lacking an unambiguous match to a single V gene segment. An earlier analysis of 450 to 650 of the donors called V segments functional above 56.7% productive rearrangements and segregating when the between-donor standard deviation exceeded 5%. A statistical classification framework was built to diagnose cytomegalovirus status from the catalog of TCR beta chain sequences. In a later analysis, TCR nucleotide sequences were compared against IMGT/GENE-DB human TR gene sequences so that V and J genes could be assigned. The TCRdist pipeline was used in a later analysis to assign CDR3 sequences and most-parsimonious VDJ recombination scenarios. In a later analysis, each TCR beta chain was defined by its CDR3 amino acid sequence together with its V-gene family, and reads lacking a unique V-gene family were excluded. A later analysis removed over 500 highly shared, low-generation-probability nucleotide sequences to deal with suspected cross-contamination and a sequencing artifact. In a later analysis, a clonal expansion index was calculated for each public chain from normalized within-repertoire ranks of inferred template counts. A later analysis computed generation probabilities with a VDJ recombination model fitted to out-of-frame rearrangements, and checked the results against IGoR. In a later analysis, hypergeometric tests were used to score TCR-TCR, TCR-HLA and TCR-CMV co-occurrence, with a repertoire-size bias correction applied to TCR pairs. In a later analysis, false discovery rates were estimated by permuting HLA or CMV assignments 20 times. In a later analysis, co-occurring TCRs were grouped using DBSCAN, and TCRdist sequence similarity was added for clustering within HLA-allele-positive subsets. For co-occurrence clustering, repertoires with fewer than 30,000 or more than 120,000 public chains were excluded, along with 5 or 6 repertoires with anomalous nucleotide sharing. TCRdb re-hosts the immuneACCESS table, in-frame sequences only. Its copies lack some clones; in the studies checked, an unresolved V gene accounts for under half of them, and the cause for the rest is not known. V and J calls and clone size are copied from that table; D and trimming were computed from the DNA. Counted in this sample were some 110,000 clones; more than 75% of them appeared once. Roughly 1.9% of the sample is in the top ten clones.

The germline V gene specifies MDHEN as CDR1 and SYDVKM as CDR2. The CDR3 measures 14 amino acids from cysteine to phenylalanine. Of the read, only the CDR3 DNA is kept; its 42 bases are in frame from base 1. V is trimmed back by 5 bases and J by 3 bases, and the junction contains 4 bases that no gene match accounts for. Comment on this clone: Its antigen is not yet known. Base qualities are missing; no much larger clone stands one base away.

The cohort was made up of hundreds of healthy bone marrow donors. At the time of sampling, all cohort members were nominally healthy, though unrecorded immune exposures were likely present. The donor was CMV seronegative and was included in the group of 352 seronegative cohort members. Each donor provided a peripheral blood sample, and peripheral blood mononuclear cells were used for TCR beta sequencing. The Qiagen DNeasy Blood Extraction Kit was used to extract genomic DNA from the blood cell samples. Sequenced material: PBMCs. This sequence uses TRBV28 and TRBJ2-3, and TRBD1 matches 8 of the central bases. The clonotype originates from a woman aged 40 to 49 in good health and CMV-seronegative. For the CDR3, the sequence is CASSNRDRTDTQYF. The sequenced DNA: TGTGCCAGCAGTAACCGGGACAGGACAGATACGCAGTATTTT.